The rows below give T cell receptor beta chains drawn from one sample of a study of T cell changes during pregnancy in multiple sclerosis. The data were produced by immunoSEQ multiplex PCR, yet TCRdb's version contains in-frame clones alone and is incomplete. The table shows roughly 59,000 clones, with about 93% occurring only once. The source was peripheral blood, collected in the third trimester of pregnancy. These receptors were obtained from a female donor in good health, enrolled as a control in a pregnancy study. Each CDR3 is given with its conserved first and last residue. Each record gives: J gene, D gene, V gene, CDR3 DNA, CDR3 protein. D genes are given only for firm matches.

>TRBJ1-5|NA|TRBV19
TGTGCCAGTAGGTATAGCAATCAGCCCCAGCATTTT
CASRYSNQPQHF
>TRBJ2-2|TRBD1|TRBV7-7
TGTGCTAGCAGCTTAGAGGGGGCGAGCGGGGAGCTGTTTTTT
CASSLEGASGELFF
>TRBJ1-5|NA|TRBV2
TGTGCCAGCAGTTTGGACACTGGCAATCAGCCCCAGCATTTT
CASSLDTGNQPQHF
>TRBJ1-6|NA|TRBV27
TGTGCCAGCAGTTTGATGAGGAACTCCTATAATTCACCCCTCCACTTT
CASSLMRNSYNSPLHF
>TRBJ2-2|NA|TRBV2
TGTGCCAGCAGTGAAGTAGGGGGAAGCACCGGGGAGCTGTTTTTT
CASSEVGGSTGELFF
>TRBJ1-1|NA|TRBV23-1
TGCGCCAGCACCAACCCGCGGGGCCCGGGGCCGTCGAACACTGAAGCTTTCTTT
CASTNPRGPGPSNTEAFF
>TRBJ2-1|NA|TRBV18
TGTGCCAGCTCAATCCAGGGGCTACAGGAGCAGTTCTTC
CASSIQGLQEQFF
>TRBJ2-1|TRBD2|TRBV11-1
TGTGCCAGCAGCGCGACTAGCGACTCCTACAATGAGCAGTTCTTC
CASSATSDSYNEQFF
>TRBJ2-5|TRBD2|TRBV7-9
TGTGCCAGCAGCTGGGGGACTAGCGGGATCTTCCGGGAGACCCAGTACTTC
CASSWGTSGIFRETQYF
>TRBJ2-3|TRBD2|TRBV5-1
TGCGCCAGCAGCCTTAGCGGGAGCACAGATACGCAGTATTTT
CASSLSGSTDTQYF
>TRBJ1-1|NA|TRBV18
TGTGCCAGCTCACCAGAAAGTGACAGGAAAGCTTTCTTT
CASSPESDRKAFF
>TRBJ2-5|TRBD2|TRBV5-1
TGCGCCAGCAGATTGGGACTAGCGGGGCCCCAAGAGACCCAGTACTTC
CASRLGLAGPQETQYF
>TRBJ1-5|TRBD1|TRBV18
TGTGCCAGCTCACCATCGGCAGGGGGAGCTCAGCCCCAGCATTTT
CASSPSAGGAQPQHF
>TRBJ2-7|NA|TRBV4-1
TGCGCCAGCAGCCATTTATACGGCGAGCAGTACTTC
CASSHLYGEQYF
>TRBJ1-3|NA|TRBV9
TGTGCCAGCAGCGAGTACCGGGGCACCATATATTTT
CASSEYRGTIYF
>TRBJ1-1|NA|TRBV28
TGTGCCAGCAGTCTGGGCGGGGGGAACACTGAAGCTTTCTTT
CASSLGGGNTEAFF
>TRBJ1-5|NA|TRBV7-9
TGTGCCAGCAGCTTAACTCGGGGGGGTATGGGGAGCAATCAGCCCCAGCATTTT
CASSLTRGGMGSNQPQHF
>TRBJ1-6|NA|TRBV7-9
TGTGCCAGCAGCTTGAGTAATTCACCCCTCCACTTT
CASSLSNSPLHF